Below are 28 T cell receptor beta chains sequenced from a single sample in a study of shared clonotypes between healthy human individuals. Assay: immunoSEQ multiplex PCR; the TCRdb copy retains only in-frame clones and omits some. Among about 2.2 million clones listed, around 93% were seen once. The naive CD8 subset, CD45RO-negative cells positively selected for CCR7, excluded terminally differentiated effector memory CD45RA+ cells. Sequenced: naive CD8+ T cells from PBMCs. The receptors were sampled from a man aged 18 to 30 in good health. Some clones in this sample may be carry-over from other donors' samples.

The chain combines TRBV2 with TRBJ1-5; 8 bases align to TRBD1. Germline CDR1 is SNHLY and CDR2 is FYNNEI. The V gene end was trimmed by 7 bases and the J gene end by 6 bases; junction bases not matched to a gene: 11. The CDR3 spans 15 residues. CDR3 sequence reads: CASMSGGFGFQPQHF. The CDR3 DNA follows: TGTGCCAGCATGTCAGGGGGCTTTGGTTTTCAGCCCCAGCATTTT.

The chain employs TRBV7-9 and TRBJ1-2, with 10 bases aligning to TRBD1. The germline V gene encodes CDR1 SEHNR and CDR2 FQNEAQ (reference sequence). The junction had 14 bases not matched to a gene; V was cut back by 5 bases and J by 8 bases. CDR3 length: 16 residues. In nucleotides, the CDR3 is TGTGCCAGCAGCCTCGCCCCGGGACAGGGGAAGGGCGGCTACACCTTC. Translated, it gives CASSLAPGQGKGGYTF. Filled out from reference TRBV7-9 and TRBJ1-2, the complete variable domain reads DTGVSQNPRHKITKRGQNVTFRCDPISEHNRLYWYRQTLGQGPEFLTYFQNEAQLEKSRLLSDRFSAERPKGSFSTLEIQRTEQGDSAMYLCASSLAPGQGKGGYTFGSGTRLTVV.

CDR3 coding DNA: TGTGCCAGCAGCTCGCTATGGGACGAGCAGTACTTC. As protein: CASSSLWDEQYF. The chain links TRBV7-9 to TRBJ2-7; D unresolved. This CDR3 region has 12 residues. Germline loops: CDR1 SEHNR, CDR2 FQNEAQ (reference sequence). V lost 4 bases to trimming and J lost 5 bases, with 9 bases between them.

This chain links TRBV15 with TRBJ2-7; D might be TRBD1 (6 bases). Trimming cost V 0 bases and J 1 base, with 16 bases left between them. The CDR3 is 17 amino acids. Germline CDR1 is LNHNV and CDR2 is YYDKDF (reference sequence). CDR3 residues: CATSRDFAGALSYEQYF. CDR3 DNA: TGTGCCACCAGCAGAGATTTCGCAGGGGCTCTATCCTACGAGCAGTACTTC.

This chain joins TRBV11-2 and TRBJ2-5, with 13 bases that match TRBD2. With 5 bases clipped from V and 5 bases from J, the junction kept 8 bases outside the gene matches. The germline V gene encodes CDR1 SGHAT and CDR2 FQNNGV. The CDR3 spans 16 residues. The chain's CDR3 is CASSTGTSGRAETQYF. CDR3 sequence (DNA): TGTGCCAGCAGCACGGGCACTAGCGGGAGGGCGGAGACCCAGTACTTC.

The V gene is TRBV28, the J gene TRBJ1-2, with D unclear. The CDR3 has 11 amino acids. CDR1 is MDHEN and CDR2 is SYDVKM in the germline V gene. The V end lost 8 bases, the J end lost 8 bases, and 12 bases lay between the germline ends. This chain's CDR3 is CASLHVGGYTF. The CDR3 nucleotides are TGTGCCAGCCTACATGTGGGAGGCTACACCTTC.

This chain uses TRBV29-1 with TRBJ2-7; 10 bases align to TRBD1. There are 13 residues in the CDR3. The ends lost 4 bases at V and 6 bases at J; junction bases unmatched: 6. Germline V gene lookup returns CDR1 SQVTM and CDR2 ANQGSEA. CDR3: CSVGWGQGFEQYF. The CDR3 bases are TGCAGCGTTGGGTGGGGACAGGGGTTCGAGCAGTACTTC.

V is TRBV18 and J is TRBJ1-2; D call uncertain. V gave up 2 bases and J gave up 8 bases, with 18 bases separating them. CDR1 is KGHSH, CDR2 LQKENI, per germline. There are 15 residues in the CDR3. The CDR3 is CASSPAELAAGGYTF. CDR3 sequence (DNA): TGTGCCAGCTCACCAGCTGAGTTAGCGGCGGGAGGCTACACCTTC.

This chain joins TRBV4-1 and TRBJ2-7, with D maybe TRBD1 (5 bases). The CDR3 sequence is 16 residues long. V gave up 0 bases and J gave up 3 bases, with 15 bases separating them. CDR1 is MGHRA, CDR2 YSYEKL, per germline. This chain's CDR3 is CASSQDWGWQSYEQYF. CDR3 sequence (DNA): TGCGCCAGCAGCCAAGATTGGGGCTGGCAAAGCTACGAGCAGTACTTC.

This rearrangement joins TRBV14 to TRBJ1-2, with unresolved D. The CDR3 spans 15 residues. Germline loops: CDR1 SGHDN, CDR2 FVKESK. V was trimmed by 1 base and J by 3 bases, leaving 12 bases between them. The CDR3 DNA sequence: TGTGCCAGCAGCCAAGTCGGAGGGTCGTACTATGGCTACACCTTC. Amino acid sequence: CASSQVGGSYYGYTF. Together with reference TRBV14 and TRBJ1-2, the CDR3 gives the full variable domain: EAGVTQFPSHSVIEKGQTVTLRCDPISGHDNLYWYRRVMGKEIKFLLHFVKESKQDESGMPNNRFLAERTGGTYSTLKVQPAELEDSGVYFCASSQVGGSYYGYTFGSGTRLTVV.

This clone was observed once. The rearrangement joins TRBV28 to TRBJ2-5, with D perhaps matching TRBD1 (5 bases). Deletions cut 3 bases from V and 7 bases from J, with 15 bases between. The germline V gene has CDR1 MDHEN and CDR2 SYDVKM. The CDR3 runs 14 residues. CDR3 DNA: TGTGCCAGCAGTTTTAGGGGCCCTCGGGTGACCCAGTACTTC. Encoded protein: CASSFRGPRVTQYF.

This chain uses TRBV29-1 with TRBJ1-3; D remains ambiguous. V dropped 5 bases and J dropped 0 bases, with 11 bases sitting between them. The CDR3 runs to 14 residues. Per germline, CDR1 SQVTM and CDR2 ANQGSEA. CDR3 sequence: CSVLATSSGNTIYF. DNA of the CDR3: TGCAGCGTTTTGGCAACCTCCTCTGGAAACACCATATATTTT.

This chain connects TRBV21-1 to TRBJ1-1. TRBV21-1 constitutes a pseudogene. The CDR3 contains 14 residues. Here the CDR3 DNA reads TGTGCCAGCAGCAAAATAGGAGGGCGGACTGAAGCTTTCTTT. Translating gives CASSKIGGRTEAFF.

This chain links TRBV9 with TRBJ1-2, with D perhaps matching TRBD1 (5 bases). This CDR3 is built from 12 residues. The germline V gene encodes CDR1 SGDLS and CDR2 YYNGEE. The V gene lost 4 bases and the J gene lost 4 bases, with 8 bases spanning the gap. The CDR3 coding sequence is TGTGCCAGCAGCAACACAGGCTATGGCTACACCTTC. Its translation is CASSNTGYGYTF.

V usage is TRBV27 and J usage is TRBJ2-7, with D tentatively TRBD2 (6 bases). The V and J ends lost 2 bases and 0 bases respectively, with 14 bases between them. The CDR3 loop spans 16 amino acids. CDR1 MNHEY and CDR2 SMNVEV come from the germline V gene (reference sequence). CDR3 region: CASSLRGGLYSYEQYF. The CDR3 DNA sequence: TGTGCCAGCAGTTTACGTGGAGGGTTATACTCCTACGAGCAGTACTTC.

The chain recombines TRBV29-1 with TRBJ2-3; D might be TRBD1 (5 bases). The CDR3 is made up of 13 amino acids. Germline V gene lookup returns CDR1 SQVTM and CDR2 ANQGSEA. Here the CDR3 DNA reads TGCATTCCCGGACCATTAGGGGCAGATACGCAGTATTTT. Its protein product is CIPGPLGADTQYF.

Worth noting for this clone: Other DNA sequences in the same sample also yield this CDR3. V gene TRBV4-1 combines with J gene TRBJ2-1, with D tentatively TRBD2 (6 bases). The CDR3 is 15 amino acids. Germline values: CDR1 MGHRA, CDR2 YSYEKL. The V end lost 1 base, the J end lost 3 bases, and 10 bases lay between the germline ends. This CDR3 is CASSQAGDSYNEQFF. DNA of the CDR3: TGCGCCAGCAGCCAAGCGGGAGATAGCTACAATGAGCAGTTCTTC.

This chain uses TRBV6-4 with TRBJ2-1, with TRBD2 identical over 11 bases. There are 16 residues in the CDR3. The ends lost 3 bases at V and 8 bases at J; junction bases unmatched: 9. The V gene's germline CDR1 is MRHNA and CDR2 SNTAGT. The CDR3 DNA sequence: TGTGCCAGCAGTGATTCAACACTAGCGGGAGTCTATGAGCAGTTCTTC. This codes for CASSDSTLAGVYEQFF.

This chain links TRBV2 with TRBJ2-5, with TRBD1 matching over 11 bases. This CDR3 has 15 amino acids. V dropped 8 bases and J dropped 5; count of bases not matched to a gene: 10. Germline V gives CDR1 SNHLY, CDR2 FYNNEI. The CDR3 DNA is TGTGCCAGCCTAGAAGGGACAGGGGGTTTGGAGACCCAGTACTTC. It translates to CASLEGTGGLETQYF.

V and J are TRBV11-2 and TRBJ2-2; D may be TRBD1 or TRBD2 (5 bases each). V was trimmed by 1 base and J by 6 bases, leaving 12 bases between them. The CDR3 covers 15 residues. CDR1 SGHAT and CDR2 FQNNGV come from the germline V gene. This chain's CDR3 is CASSLAGMEAGELFF. CDR3 sequence (DNA): TGTGCCAGCAGCTTAGCAGGGATGGAGGCCGGGGAGCTGTTTTTT.

The rearrangement joins TRBV7-9 to TRBJ2-1, with 11 bases fitting TRBD1. Unmatched junction bases numbered 13, after V lost 3 bases and J lost 9 bases. CDR1 and CDR2 (germline): SEHNR, FQNEAQ (reference sequence). The CDR3 length is 17 residues. CDR3 in DNA: TGTGCCAGCAGCTTCCTGGGGACAGGGGGAATAAGAATTGAGCAGTTCTTC. This translates into CASSFLGTGGIRIEQFF.

The V and J genes are TRBV30 and TRBJ2-1, with 7 bases identical to TRBD2. Germline V gene lookup returns CDR1 GTSNPN and CDR2 SVGIG (reference sequence). Unmatched junction bases numbered 10, after V lost 2 bases and J lost 6 bases. The CDR3 has 15 amino acids. The CDR3 reads CAWSLSLAARNEQFF. CDR3 in DNA: TGTGCCTGGAGTCTGTCCCTAGCGGCCCGCAATGAGCAGTTCTTC.

V usage is TRBV18 and J usage is TRBJ2-2, with TRBD1 matching over 9 bases. This CDR3 has 17 amino acids. CDR1 and CDR2 from the germline V gene are KGHSH and LQKENI. Losses at the gene ends were 3 bases for V and 7 bases for J; bases not matched to a gene: 12. The CDR3 loop reads CASSPRPGQGFHGELFF. The CDR3 region has the DNA TGTGCCAGCTCACCCAGGCCGGGACAGGGTTTCCACGGGGAGCTGTTTTTT.

This rearrangement joins TRBV27 to TRBJ1-1; D gene ambiguous. The ends were cut back, 7 bases at V and 4 bases at J, with 13 bases in the middle. Per the germline V gene, CDR1 is MNHEY and CDR2 is SMNVEV (reference sequence). The CDR3 length is 13 residues. The CDR3 here is CASIPDGGTEAFF. CDR3 in DNA: TGTGCCAGCATACCCGATGGCGGCACTGAAGCTTTCTTT.

With respect to this clone: The sample holds other DNA sequences that translate to the same CDR3. J is TRBJ2-1 and V is TRBV19; D is unresolved. The CDR3 covers 12 residues. The V gene's germline CDR1 is LNHDA and CDR2 SQIVND (reference sequence). V dropped 1 base and J dropped 7 bases, with 5 bases sitting between them. CDR3 protein: CASSIGINEQFF. The DNA for the CDR3 is TGTGCCAGTAGTATAGGTATAAATGAGCAGTTCTTC. Combining the CDR3 with reference TRBV19 and TRBJ2-1 gives the whole variable domain DGGITQSPKYLFRKEGQNVTLSCEQNLNHDAMYWYRQDPGQGLRLIYYSQIVNDFQKGDIAEGYSVSREKKESFPLTVTSAQKNPTAFYLCASSIGINEQFFGPGTRLTVL.

This clone appeared once. This chain connects TRBV7-9 to TRBJ2-3, with D unclear. The V and J ends lost 2 bases and 2 bases respectively, with 14 bases between them. Germline CDR1 is SEHNR and CDR2 is FQNEAQ (reference sequence). The CDR3 consists of 16 residues. The CDR3 bases are TGTGCCAGCAGCTTATCTCTCCTAAACCCCACAGATACGCAGTATTTT. Translated: CASSLSLLNPTDTQYF.

The genes are TRBV28 and TRBJ2-1; D is perhaps TRBD2 (5 bases). Trimming took off 2 bases at V and 9 bases at J, with 14 bases between the two ends. The CDR3 covers 14 residues. The V gene's germline CDR1 is MDHEN and CDR2 SYDVKM. The CDR3 protein is CASSLLFGMSEQFF. The CDR3 region has the DNA TGTGCCAGCAGTTTACTTTTCGGGATGTCTGAGCAGTTCTTC.

A remark on this clone: Other DNA sequences in this specimen translate into the identical CDR3. V usage is TRBV4-3 and J usage is TRBJ2-3; no reliable D call. Trimming removed 0 bases from V and 6 bases from J, with 13 bases in between. The CDR3 runs 15 residues. The V gene's germline CDR1 is LGHNA and CDR2 YSLEER. For the CDR3, the DNA is TGCGCCAGCAGCCAAGATCGTCGTGGTCTCGATACGCAGTATTTT. Protein product: CASSQDRRGLDTQYF.